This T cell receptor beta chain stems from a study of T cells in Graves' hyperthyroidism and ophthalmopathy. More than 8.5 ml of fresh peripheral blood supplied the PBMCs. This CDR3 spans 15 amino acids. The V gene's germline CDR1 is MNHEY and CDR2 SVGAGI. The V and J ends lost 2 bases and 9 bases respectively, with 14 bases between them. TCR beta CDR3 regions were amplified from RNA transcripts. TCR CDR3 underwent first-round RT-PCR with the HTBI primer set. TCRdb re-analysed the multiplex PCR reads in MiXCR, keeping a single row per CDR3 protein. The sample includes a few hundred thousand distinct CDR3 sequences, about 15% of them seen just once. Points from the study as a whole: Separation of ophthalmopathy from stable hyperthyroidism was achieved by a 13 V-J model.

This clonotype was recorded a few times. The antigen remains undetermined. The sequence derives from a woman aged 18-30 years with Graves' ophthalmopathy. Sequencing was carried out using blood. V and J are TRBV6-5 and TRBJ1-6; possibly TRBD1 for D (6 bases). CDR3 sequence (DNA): TGTGCCAGCAGTTACACGACAGGTTGGGGTTCACCCCTCCACTTT. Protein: CASSYTTGWGSPLHF.